This T cell receptor (beta chain) was sequenced for a study of blood T cell repertoires in COVID-19 (dated by TCRdb to about 2020). Study-level background: Samples from collaborators originated in the United States, Italy and Spain and spanned both the acute and convalescent phases of COVID-19. Samples came from the ongoing ImmuneRACE study (first 160 participants) plus 1,254 subjects from 6 global collaborators. Subjects who had been exposed to COVID-19, were actively infected with it, or had recovered from it provided the deeply sampled blood TCRbeta repertoires that made up the dataset. The repertoires were released in a freely available public database meant as a resource for research on the immune response to SARS-CoV-2. A de-identified subject ID, COVID-19 status, age in years and sex were almost always included in the sample metadata. The prospective study material was composed of cDNA or gDNA derived from T cells, B-cell-depleted T cells, or PBMCs. Where HLA class I and class II types were available, the types were taken from metadata supplied by the sample provider, not from assay-based typing.

Each collaborating institution followed its own protocols to collect whole blood in K2EDTA tubes. For TCRbeta analysis, collaborators shipped samples in one of three forms: frozen whole blood, isolated PBMCs, or DNA extracted from either of those sample types. V and J are truncated by 5 bases and 4 bases respectively, leaving an intervening sequence of 8 bases. The cysteine opens and the phenylalanine closes a CDR3 of 12 amino acids. The sequence is cut down to CDR3 DNA, 36 bases in frame from base 1. Based on the germline V gene (reference sequence), the CDR1 and CDR2 sequences are SEHNR and FQNEAQ. Findings and caveats that apply to the study as a whole: How much clinical and demographic metadata was included differed by source and by participant, and the metadata was provided uncurated.

As concerns this clone: Its specific antigen is unknown. Base qualities were left out, and no much larger clone turns up one base away.

The immunoSEQ Assay, a bias-controlled multiplex PCR, was used to amplify TCRbeta CDR3 regions from genomic DNA. As for the original processing: The number of nucleated cells in each sample was estimated from the amplification of reference gene primers within the assay. To quantify the absolute abundance of each unique TCRbeta CDR3 rearrangement, sequence reads were collapsed and filtered. For each sample, productive Simpson clonality was calculated as the square root of Simpson's diversity index across productive rearrangements. TCRdb's version of the immuneACCESS table is confined to in-frame rearrangements and falls short of the full clone set. An unresolved V gene accounts for under half of the shortfall where checked; the remainder is of unknown origin. Clonal size and the V and J genes are those of that table, whereas D and trimming came from the DNA. The sample data list 270,000 or so clones, and 81% of these were observed just once. The ten largest account for roughly 2.9% of the sample.

The sequence was obtained from an older woman with active or convalescent COVID-19. The sequenced sample consisted of peripheral blood. Recombination linked TRBV7-9 to TRBJ2-5; tentative D gene TRBD2, with 5 bases matching. For the CDR3, the sequence is CASSPSGETQYF. The sequenced DNA is TGTGCCAGCAGCCCGAGCGGAGAGACCCAGTACTTC. Outside the CDR3, residues come from the reference TRBV7-9 and TRBJ2-5 proteins, so the full variable domain is: DTGVSQNPRHKITKRGQNVTFRCDPISEHNRLYWYRQTLGQGPEFLTYFQNEAQLEKSRLLSDRFSAERPKGSFSTLEIQRTEQGDSAMYLCASSPSGETQYFGPGTRLLVL.